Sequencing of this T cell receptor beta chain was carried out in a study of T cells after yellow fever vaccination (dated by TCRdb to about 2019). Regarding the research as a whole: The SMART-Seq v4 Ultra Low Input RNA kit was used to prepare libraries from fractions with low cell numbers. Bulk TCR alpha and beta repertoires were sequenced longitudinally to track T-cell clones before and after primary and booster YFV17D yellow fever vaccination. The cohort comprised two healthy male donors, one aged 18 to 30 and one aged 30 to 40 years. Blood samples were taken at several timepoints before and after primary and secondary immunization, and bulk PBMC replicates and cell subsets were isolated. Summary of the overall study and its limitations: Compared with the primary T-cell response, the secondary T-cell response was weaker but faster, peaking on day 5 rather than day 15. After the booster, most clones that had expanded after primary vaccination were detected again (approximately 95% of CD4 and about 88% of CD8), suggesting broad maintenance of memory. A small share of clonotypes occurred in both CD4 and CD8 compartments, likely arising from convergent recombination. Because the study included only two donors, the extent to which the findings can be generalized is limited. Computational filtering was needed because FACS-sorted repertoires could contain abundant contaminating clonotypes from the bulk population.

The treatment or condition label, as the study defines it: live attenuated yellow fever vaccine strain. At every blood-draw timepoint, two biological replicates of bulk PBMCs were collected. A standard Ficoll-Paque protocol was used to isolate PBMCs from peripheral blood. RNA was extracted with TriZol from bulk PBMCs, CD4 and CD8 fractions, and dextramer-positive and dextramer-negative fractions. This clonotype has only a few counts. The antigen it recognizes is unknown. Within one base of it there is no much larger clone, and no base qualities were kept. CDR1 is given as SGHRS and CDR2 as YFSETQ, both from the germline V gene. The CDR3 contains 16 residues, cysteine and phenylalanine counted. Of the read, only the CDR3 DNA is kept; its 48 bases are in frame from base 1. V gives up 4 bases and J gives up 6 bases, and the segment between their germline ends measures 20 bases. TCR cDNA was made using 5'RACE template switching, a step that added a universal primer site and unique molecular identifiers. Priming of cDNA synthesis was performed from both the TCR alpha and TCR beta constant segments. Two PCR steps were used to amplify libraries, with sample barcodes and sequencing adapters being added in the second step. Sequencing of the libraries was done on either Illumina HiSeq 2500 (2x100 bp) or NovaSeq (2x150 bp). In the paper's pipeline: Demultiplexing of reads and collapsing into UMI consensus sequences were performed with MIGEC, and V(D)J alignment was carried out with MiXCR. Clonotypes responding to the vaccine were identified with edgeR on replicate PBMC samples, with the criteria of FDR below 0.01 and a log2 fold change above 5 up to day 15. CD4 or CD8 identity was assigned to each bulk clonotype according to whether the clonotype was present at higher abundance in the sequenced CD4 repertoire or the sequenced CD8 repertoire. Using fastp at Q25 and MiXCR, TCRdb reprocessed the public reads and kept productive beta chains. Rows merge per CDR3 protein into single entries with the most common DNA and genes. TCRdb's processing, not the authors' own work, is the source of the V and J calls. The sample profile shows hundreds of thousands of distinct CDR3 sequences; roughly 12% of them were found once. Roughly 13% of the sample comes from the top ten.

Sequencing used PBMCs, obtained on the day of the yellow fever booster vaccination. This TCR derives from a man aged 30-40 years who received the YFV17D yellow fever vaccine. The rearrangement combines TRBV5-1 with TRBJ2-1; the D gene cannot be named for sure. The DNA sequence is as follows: TGCGCCAGCAGCACCCCGCCTCCTAGAACTTCCAATGAGCAGTTCTTC. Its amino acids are CASSTPPPRTSNEQFF.